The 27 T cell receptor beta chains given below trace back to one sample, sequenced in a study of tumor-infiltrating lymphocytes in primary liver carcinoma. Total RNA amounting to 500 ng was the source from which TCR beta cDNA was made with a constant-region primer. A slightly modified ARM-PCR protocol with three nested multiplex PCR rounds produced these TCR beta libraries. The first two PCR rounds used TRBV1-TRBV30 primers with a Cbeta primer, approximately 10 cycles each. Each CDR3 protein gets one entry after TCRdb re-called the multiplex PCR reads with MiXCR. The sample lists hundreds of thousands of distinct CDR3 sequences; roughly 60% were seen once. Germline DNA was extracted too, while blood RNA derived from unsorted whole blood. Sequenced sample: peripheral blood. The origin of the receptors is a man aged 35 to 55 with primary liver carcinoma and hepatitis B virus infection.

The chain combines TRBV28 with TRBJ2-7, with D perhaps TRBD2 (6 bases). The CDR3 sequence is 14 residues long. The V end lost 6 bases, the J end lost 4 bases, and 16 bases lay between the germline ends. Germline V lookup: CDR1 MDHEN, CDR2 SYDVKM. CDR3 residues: CASRTLGGWYEQYF. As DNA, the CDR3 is TGTGCCAGCAGGACCCTGGGGGGTTGGTACGAGCAGTACTTC.

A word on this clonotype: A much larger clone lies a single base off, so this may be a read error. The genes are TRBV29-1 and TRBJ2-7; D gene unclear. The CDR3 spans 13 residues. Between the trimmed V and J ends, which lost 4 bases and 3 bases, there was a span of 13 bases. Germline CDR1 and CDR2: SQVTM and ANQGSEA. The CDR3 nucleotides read TGCAGCGTTGGGGTCCTAGATGGCTACGAGCAGTACTTC. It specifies CSVGVLDGYEQYF.

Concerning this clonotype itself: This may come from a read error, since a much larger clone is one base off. CDR3 in DNA: TGTGCCATCATCGACCCTCTGACGTTCAGGTCCTATGGCTACACCTTC. This sequence encodes CAIIDPLTFRSYGYTF. This chain uses TRBV10-3 with TRBJ1-2; D ambiguous. CDR1 and CDR2 from the germline V gene are ENHRY and SYGVKD. This CDR3 region has 16 residues. The V gene lost 7 bases and the J gene lost 4 bases, with 22 bases spanning the gap.

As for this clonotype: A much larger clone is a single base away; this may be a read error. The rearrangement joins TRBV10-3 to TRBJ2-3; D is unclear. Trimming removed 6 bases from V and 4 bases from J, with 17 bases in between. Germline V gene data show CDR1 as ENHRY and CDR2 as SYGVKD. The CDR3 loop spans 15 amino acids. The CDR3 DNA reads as TGTGCCATCAGGGAGACACTCTTGGTGGCAGATACGCAGTATTTT. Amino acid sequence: CAIRETLLVADTQYF.

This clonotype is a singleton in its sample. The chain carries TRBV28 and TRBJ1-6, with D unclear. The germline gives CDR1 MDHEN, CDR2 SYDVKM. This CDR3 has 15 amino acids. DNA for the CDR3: TGTGTCGGCAGTTTGGGTTTAACAAATAATTCACCCCTCCACTTT. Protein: CVGSLGLTNNSPLHF.

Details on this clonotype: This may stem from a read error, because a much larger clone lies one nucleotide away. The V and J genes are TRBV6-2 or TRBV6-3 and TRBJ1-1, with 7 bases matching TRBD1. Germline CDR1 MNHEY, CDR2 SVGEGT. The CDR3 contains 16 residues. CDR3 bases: TGTGCCAGCAGTCGCCCAGAGGGGGCCGTGGACACTGAAGCTTACTTT. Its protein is CASSRPEGAVDTEAYF.

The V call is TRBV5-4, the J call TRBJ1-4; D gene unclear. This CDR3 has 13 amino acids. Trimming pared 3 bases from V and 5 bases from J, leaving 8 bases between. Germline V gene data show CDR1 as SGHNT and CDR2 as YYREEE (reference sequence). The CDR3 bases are TGTGCCAGCAGCTGGAAGGCGAATGAAAAACTGTTTTTT. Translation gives CASSWKANEKLFF.

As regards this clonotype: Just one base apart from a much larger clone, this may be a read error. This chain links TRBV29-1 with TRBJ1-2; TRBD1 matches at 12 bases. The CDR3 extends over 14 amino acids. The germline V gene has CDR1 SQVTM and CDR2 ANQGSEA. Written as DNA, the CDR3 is TGCAGCGTTGATCTCCCGGGACAGGGGGCTGGCTGCACCTTC. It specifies CSVDLPGQGAGCTF.

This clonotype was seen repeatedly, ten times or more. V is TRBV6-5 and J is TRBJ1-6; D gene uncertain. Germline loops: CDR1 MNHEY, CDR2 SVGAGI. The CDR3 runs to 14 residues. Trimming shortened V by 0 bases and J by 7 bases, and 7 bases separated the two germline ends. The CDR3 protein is CASSYSNRNSPLHF. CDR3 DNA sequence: TGTGCCAGCAGTTACTCGAATCGAAATTCACCCCTCCACTTT.

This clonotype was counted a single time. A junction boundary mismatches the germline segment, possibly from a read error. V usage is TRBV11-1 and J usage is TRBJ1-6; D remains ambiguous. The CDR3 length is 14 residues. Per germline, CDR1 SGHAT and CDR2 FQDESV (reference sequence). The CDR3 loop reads CASSWTSGDSPPLF. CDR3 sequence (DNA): TGTGCCAGCAGTTGGACGTCCGGGGATTCACCCCCCCTCTTT.

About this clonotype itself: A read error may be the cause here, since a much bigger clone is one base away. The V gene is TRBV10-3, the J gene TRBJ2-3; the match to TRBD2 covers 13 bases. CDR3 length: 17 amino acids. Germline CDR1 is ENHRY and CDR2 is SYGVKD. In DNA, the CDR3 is TGTGCCATCAATGAGCCAGGACTAGCGGGAGCGACAGATACGCAGTATTTT. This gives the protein CAINEPGLAGATDTQYF.

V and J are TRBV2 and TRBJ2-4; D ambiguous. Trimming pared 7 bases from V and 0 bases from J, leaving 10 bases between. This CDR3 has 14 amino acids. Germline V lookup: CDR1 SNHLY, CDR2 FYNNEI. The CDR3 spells CASNPWGAKNIQYF. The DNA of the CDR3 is TGTGCCAGCAACCCCTGGGGAGCCAAAAACATTCAGTACTTC.

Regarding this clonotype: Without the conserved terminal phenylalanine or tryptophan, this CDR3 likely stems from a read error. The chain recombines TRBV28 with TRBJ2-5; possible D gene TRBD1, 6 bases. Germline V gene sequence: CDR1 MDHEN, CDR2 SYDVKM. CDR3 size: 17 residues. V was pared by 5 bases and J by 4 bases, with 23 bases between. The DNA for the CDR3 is TGTGCCAGCAGTCCACCCCAGGGGAGAGGGCCCCCAGAGACCCAGTACATC. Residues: CASSPPQGRGPPETQYI.

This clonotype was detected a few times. For the CDR3, the DNA is TGTGCCTGGAGTGTACCTAGGGGGAAACTGTTTTTT. Its translation: CAWSVPRGKLFF. The chain recombines TRBV30 with TRBJ1-4, with D perhaps TRBD1 (6 bases). In germline, CDR1 is GTSNPN, CDR2 SVGIG (reference sequence). V gave up 0 bases and J gave up 11 bases, with 10 bases separating them. The CDR3 runs to 12 residues.

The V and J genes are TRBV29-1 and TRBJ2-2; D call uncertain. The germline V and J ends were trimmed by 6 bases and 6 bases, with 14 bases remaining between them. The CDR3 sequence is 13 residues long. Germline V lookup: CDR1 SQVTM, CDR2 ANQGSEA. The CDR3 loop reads CSVGPLGSGELFF. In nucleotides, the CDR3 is TGCAGCGTAGGACCCCTAGGGTCCGGGGAGCTGTTTTTT.

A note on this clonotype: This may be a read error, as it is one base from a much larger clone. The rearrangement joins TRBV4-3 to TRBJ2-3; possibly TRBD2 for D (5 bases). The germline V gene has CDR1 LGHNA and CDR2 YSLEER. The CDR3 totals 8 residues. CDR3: CANRDRDF. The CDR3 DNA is TGCGCCAACCGGGATAGGGATTTT.

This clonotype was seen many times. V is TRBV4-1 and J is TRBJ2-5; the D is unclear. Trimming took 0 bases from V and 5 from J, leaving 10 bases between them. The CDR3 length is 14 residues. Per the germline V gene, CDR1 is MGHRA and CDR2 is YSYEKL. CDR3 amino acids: CASSQDFAQETQYF. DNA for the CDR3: TGCGCCAGCAGCCAAGATTTTGCGCAGGAGACCCAGTACTTC.

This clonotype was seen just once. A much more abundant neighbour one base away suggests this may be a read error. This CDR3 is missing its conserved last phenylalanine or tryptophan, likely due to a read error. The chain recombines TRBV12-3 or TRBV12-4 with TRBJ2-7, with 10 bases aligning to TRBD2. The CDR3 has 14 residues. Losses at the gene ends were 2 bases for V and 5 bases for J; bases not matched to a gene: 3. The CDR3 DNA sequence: TGTGCCAGCAGTTTAATGCTAGCGGGAGACGAGCAGTACTCC. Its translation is CASSLMLAGDEQYS.

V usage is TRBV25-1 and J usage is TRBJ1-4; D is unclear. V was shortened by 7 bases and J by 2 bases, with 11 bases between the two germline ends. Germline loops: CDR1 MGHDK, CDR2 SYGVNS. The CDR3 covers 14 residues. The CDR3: CASMPGRTNEKLFF. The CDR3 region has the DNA TGTGCCAGCATGCCCGGACGGACTAATGAAAAACTGTTTTTT.

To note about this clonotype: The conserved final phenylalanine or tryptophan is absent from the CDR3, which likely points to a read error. CDR3 in amino acids: CASSLGGLAGPWGEQYL. The CDR3 region has the DNA TGTGCCAGCAGCTTAGGGGGACTAGCGGGACCCTGGGGCGAGCAGTACTTA. This rearrangement joins TRBV5-8 to TRBJ2-7, with 13 bases fitting TRBD2. V trimming: 2 bases; J trimming: 6 bases; junction bases outside the gene matches: 11. Germline V CDR1 and CDR2: SGHTS, YDEGEE. The CDR3 consists of 17 residues.

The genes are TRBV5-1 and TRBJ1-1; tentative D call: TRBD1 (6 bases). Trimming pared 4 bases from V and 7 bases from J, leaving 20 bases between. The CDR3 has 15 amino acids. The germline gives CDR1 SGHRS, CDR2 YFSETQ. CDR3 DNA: TGCGCCAGCAGCGCCTCTATAGGGGGATCCGGTGAAGCTTTCTTT. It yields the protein CASSASIGGSGEAFF.

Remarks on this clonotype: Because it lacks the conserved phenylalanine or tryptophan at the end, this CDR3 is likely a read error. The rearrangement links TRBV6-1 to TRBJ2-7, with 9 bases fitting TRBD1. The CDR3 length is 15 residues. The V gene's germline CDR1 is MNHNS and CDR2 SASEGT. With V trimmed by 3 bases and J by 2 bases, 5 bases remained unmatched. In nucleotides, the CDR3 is TGTGCCAGCAGTGACAGACAGGGGGTGGCCTACGAGCAGTACCTC. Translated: CASSDRQGVAYEQYL.

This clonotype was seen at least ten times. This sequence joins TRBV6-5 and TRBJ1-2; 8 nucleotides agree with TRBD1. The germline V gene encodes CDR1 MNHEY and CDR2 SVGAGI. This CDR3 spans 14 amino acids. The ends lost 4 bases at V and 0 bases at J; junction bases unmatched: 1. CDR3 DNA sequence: TGTGCCAGCAGTTGGGACAGGTCTAACTATGGCTACACCTTC. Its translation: CASSWDRSNYGYTF.

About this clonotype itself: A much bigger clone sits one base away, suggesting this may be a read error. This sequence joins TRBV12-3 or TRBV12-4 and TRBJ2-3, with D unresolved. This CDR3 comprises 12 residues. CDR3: CASSLVPDTQCF. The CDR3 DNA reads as TGTGCCAGCAGTTTAGTACCGGATACGCAGTGTTTT.

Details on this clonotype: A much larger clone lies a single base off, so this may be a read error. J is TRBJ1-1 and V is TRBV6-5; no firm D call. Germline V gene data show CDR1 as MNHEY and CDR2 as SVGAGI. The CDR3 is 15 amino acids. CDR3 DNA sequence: TGTGCCAGCAGTTACTCGATTTGGGAGAACACTGAAGCTCTCTTT. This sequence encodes CASSYSIWENTEALF.

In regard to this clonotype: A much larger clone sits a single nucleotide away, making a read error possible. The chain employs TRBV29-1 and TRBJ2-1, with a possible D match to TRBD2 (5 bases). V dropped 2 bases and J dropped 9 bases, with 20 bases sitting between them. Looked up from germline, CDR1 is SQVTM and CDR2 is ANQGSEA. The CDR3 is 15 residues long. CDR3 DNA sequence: TGCAGCGTTGAACGGGCCGAGGGCAGGAAGGGTGAGCAGTTCTTC. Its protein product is CSVERAEGRKGEQFF.

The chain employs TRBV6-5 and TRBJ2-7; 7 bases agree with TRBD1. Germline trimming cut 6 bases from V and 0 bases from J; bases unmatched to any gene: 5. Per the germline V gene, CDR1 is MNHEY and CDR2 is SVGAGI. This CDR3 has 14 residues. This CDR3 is CASRMTGNSYEQYF. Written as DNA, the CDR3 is TGTGCCAGCAGAATGACAGGGAACTCCTACGAGCAGTACTTC.